Listed below are T cell receptor beta chains from one sample, sequenced in a study of shared clonotypes between healthy human individuals. Libraries were prepared by immunoSEQ multiplex PCR; TCRdb keeps only in-frame clonotypes and omits some of them. The sample lists around 1.9 million clones, just over 90% occurring once. Sequenced: naive CD8+ T cells from PBMCs. All receptors derive from a man younger than 30 in good health. Some clones in this sample may be carry-over from other donors' samples. The CDR3 runs from the conserved cysteine through the conserved F or W. The order of the fields is V gene, clone size, D gene, J gene, CDR3 protein, CDR3 DNA. D genes are given only for firm matches. The size entry is marked missing in some rows and otherwise reads once, few, many or a size class.

TRBV11-2,.,.,TRBJ1-2,CASSLEEITRAAHGYTF,TGTGCCAGCAGCTTAGAAGAAATTACGAGGGCAGCCCATGGCTACACCTTC
TRBV7-2,.,TRBD2,TRBJ2-7,CASSLVAGGTLSYEQYF,TGTGCCAGCAGCTTAGTAGCGGGAGGGACCCTCTCCTACGAGCAGTACTTC
TRBV27,.,TRBD2,TRBJ2-7,CASGRLADSSYEQYF,TGTGCCAGCGGACGACTAGCGGATAGCTCCTACGAGCAGTACTTC
TRBV4-3,.,.,TRBJ2-2,CASSQVTDWGPGELFF,TGCGCCAGCAGCCAAGTAACGGACTGGGGGCCCGGGGAGCTGTTTTTT
TRBV15,.,.,TRBJ1-2,CATSSGQLYGYTF,TGTGCCACCAGCAGCGGACAGCTCTATGGCTACACCTTC
TRBV27,.,.,TRBJ2-5,CASSLNKLANVQETQYF,TGTGCCAGCAGTTTAAATAAGCTAGCGAATGTCCAAGAGACCCAGTACTTC
TRBV9,.,.,TRBJ2-3,CASSVSGDTQYF,TGTGCCAGCAGCGTGTCCGGGGATACGCAGTATTTT
TRBV7-9,.,TRBD2,TRBJ2-7,CASSSGTTYEQYF,TGTGCCAGCAGCTCCGGGACTACCTACGAGCAGTACTTC
TRBV28,.,TRBD1,TRBJ2-1,CASSEGQTSYNEQFF,TGTGCCAGCAGCGAGGGACAGACCTCCTACAATGAGCAGTTCTTC
TRBV10-1,few,.,TRBJ2-7,CASSPGRGSSYEQYF,TGCGCCAGCAGCCCGGGGCGGGGTAGCTCCTACGAGCAGTACTTC
TRBV2,once,.,TRBJ2-5,CASDRDKEETQYF,TGTGCCAGCGACCGGGACAAGGAAGAGACCCAGTACTTC
TRBV30,.,.,TRBJ2-1,CAWSVRSAYNEQFF,TGTGCCTGGAGTGTAAGGAGCGCCTACAATGAGCAGTTCTTC
TRBV27,.,.,TRBJ1-2,CASSYLTRGGVYGYTF,TGTGCCAGCAGTTATTTGACCAGAGGGGGGGTCTATGGCTACACCTTC
TRBV27,.,.,TRBJ2-5,CASSPRGGETQYF,TGTGCCAGCAGCCCGAGGGGGGGAGAGACCCAGTACTTC
TRBV7-9,.,.,TRBJ2-7,CASSISGNLGSYEQYF,TGTGCCAGCAGCATTTCTGGGAACCTAGGGTCCTACGAGCAGTACTTC
TRBV6-6,.,.,TRBJ2-7,CASSYSDSPSYEQYF,TGTGCCAGCAGTTATTCCGACAGTCCCTCCTACGAGCAGTACTTC
TRBV27,.,.,TRBJ2-7,CASLRGGTGREQYF,TGTGCCAGCCTCAGGGGGGGAACGGGGCGCGAGCAGTACTTC
TRBV27,.,.,TRBJ2-5,CASSPLGAQETQYF,TGTGCCAGCAGCCCCCTCGGAGCCCAAGAGACCCAGTACTTC
TRBV7-6,.,.,TRBJ1-5,CASSERSGTPNSQPQHF,TGTGCCAGCAGCGAGAGGTCGGGGACGCCAAACAGTCAGCCCCAGCATTTT
TRBV5-8,.,TRBD1,TRBJ2-2,CASSPRTGRLGELFF,TGTGCCAGCAGCCCTAGGACAGGGCGTCTCGGGGAGCTGTTTTTT